This T cell receptor (beta chain) was profiled in a study of blood T cell repertoires in COVID-19. Trimming shortened V by 3 bases and J by 9 bases, and 15 bases separated the two germline ends. Germline loops: CDR1 PRHDT, CDR2 FYEKMQ (reference sequence). The CDR3 contains 14 residues. Per the original data handling: The assay estimated nucleated cells by amplifying reference gene primers. TCRdb keeps only in-frame clones here, not all; method: immunoSEQ multiplex PCR. That table is the source of V, J and clone size, and D and trimming were worked out from the DNA. The repertoire has some 46,000 clones, around 86% of them found once; the top ten carry nearly 7.5%.

The chain joins TRBV13 to TRBJ2-1; weak D call: TRBD2 (6 bases). The sample taken for sequencing was peripheral blood. This receptor was obtained from a man in his fifties or sixties with active COVID-19. CDR3 DNA: TGTGCCAGCAGCTTGGGACTCGGAGGCGGTGAGCAGTTCTTC. This sequence encodes CASSLGLGGGEQFF.